This TCR delta chain derives from a study of gammadelta T cells in human blood. This CDR3 spans 19 amino acids. Germline V gene data show CDR1 as GEAIGNYY and CDR2 as EKD. TCRdb re-called the RT-PCR reads via CATT. The sample includes roughly 960 delta-chain clones, 25% to 30% of them seen just once. Overall study findings and caveats: Microbial exposure appeared to drive polyclonal γδ T cell expansion after birth.

This clone was observed a handful of times. The antigen is not known. This clone may be a read error of a much larger clone one base away. The sample carries other DNA sequences with the same CDR3. The V call is TRDV2, the J call TRDJ1; 8 bases fit TRDD3. The source of this sequence is a human donor. Specimen: Vgamma9Vdelta2 gamma-delta T cells from adult blood. The CDR3 DNA is TGTGCCTGTGACACCGTACCTTTTACTGGGGGGACTCACACAGATAAACTCATCTTT. It specifies CACDTVPFTGGTHTDKLIF.